Presented here are 6 T cell receptor beta chains from one specimen sequenced in a study of blood T cell repertoires in COVID-19. Sequencing used immunoSEQ multiplex PCR; TCRdb keeps in-frame clones, though not all of them. The data hold roughly 40,000 clones, with 92% observed a single time. Sequenced: peripheral blood. The receptors come from a man in his fifties or sixties with active COVID-19.

V and J are TRBV10-1 and TRBJ1-4; tentative D call: TRBD1 (5 bases). Germline CDR1 is WNHNN and CDR2 is SYGVQD (reference sequence). The CDR3 sequence is 14 residues long. The V end lost 7 bases, the J end lost 2 bases, and 11 bases lay between the germline ends. DNA of the CDR3: TGCGCCAGCAATGGACATGGGACTAATGAAAAACTGTTTTTT. It translates to CASNGHGTNEKLFF.

J is TRBJ1-1 and V is TRBV6-1; tentative D call: TRBD1 (5 bases). The CDR3 consists of 17 residues. From germline, CDR1 is MNHNS and CDR2 SASEGT. The V and J ends lost 3 bases and 6 bases respectively, with 23 bases between them. CDR3 nucleotides: TGTGCCAGCAGTGACCCTGGGCGGGGCAGGGTCATCTCTGAAGCTTTCTTT. This sequence encodes CASSDPGRGRVISEAFF.

The chain combines TRBV6-5 with TRBJ1-3; 7 nucleotides line up with TRBD1. Germline loops: CDR1 MNHEY, CDR2 SVGAGI. V shed 8 bases, J shed 0 bases, and the junction held 7 bases outside the gene matches. The CDR3 loop spans 15 amino acids. Here the CDR3 reads CASRRGPSSGNTIYF. The DNA for the CDR3 is TGTGCCAGCCGAAGGGGGCCGAGCTCTGGAAACACCATATATTTT.

The rearrangement joins TRBV30 to TRBJ2-1; maybe TRBD2 (6 bases). This CDR3 contains 11 residues. The germline V gene encodes CDR1 GTSNPN and CDR2 SVGIG (reference sequence). V was clipped by 7 bases and J by 8 bases, with 12 bases between them. CDR3 sequence: CASGLFDEQFF. The CDR3 DNA reads as TGTGCCTCTGGACTATTCGATGAGCAGTTCTTC.

This chain connects TRBV9 to TRBJ2-2, with D tentatively TRBD2 (5 bases). Trimming pared 1 base from V and 0 bases from J, leaving 7 bases between. Germline V gene lookup returns CDR1 SGDLS and CDR2 YYNGEE. CDR3 length: 15 amino acids. This chain's CDR3 is CASSVLGTNTGELFF. The CDR3 DNA reads as TGTGCCAGCAGCGTACTCGGGACGAACACCGGGGAGCTGTTTTTT. The entire variable domain, with the rest obtained from reference TRBV9 and TRBJ2-2, is as follows: DSGVTQTPKHLITATGQRVTLRCSPRSGDLSVYWYQQSLDQGLQFLIQYYNGEERAKGNILERFSAQQFPDLHSELNLSSLELGDSALYFCASSVLGTNTGELFFGEGSRLTVL.

This clone turned up a few times. The chain combines TRBV5-1 with TRBJ2-7; D is perhaps TRBD2 (5 bases). V was shortened by 4 bases and J by 2 bases, with 25 bases between the two germline ends. This CDR3 has 18 residues. Germline V gene sequence: CDR1 SGHRS, CDR2 YFSETQ. In nucleotides, the CDR3 is TGCGCCAGCAGCCCCCGCGAGCCGGCTCTAGTACTAGCCTACGAGCAGTACTTC. It codes for CASSPREPALVLAYEQYF.